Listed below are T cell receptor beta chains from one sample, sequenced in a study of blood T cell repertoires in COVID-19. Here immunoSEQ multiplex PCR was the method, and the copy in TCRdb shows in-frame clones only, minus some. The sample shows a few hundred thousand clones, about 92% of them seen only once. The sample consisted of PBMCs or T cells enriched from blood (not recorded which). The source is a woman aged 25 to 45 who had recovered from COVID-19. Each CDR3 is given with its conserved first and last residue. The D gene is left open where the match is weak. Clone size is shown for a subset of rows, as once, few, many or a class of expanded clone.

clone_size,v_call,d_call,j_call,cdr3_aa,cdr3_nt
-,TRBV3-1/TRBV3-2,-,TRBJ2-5,CASSQDSRRAETQYF,TGTGCCAGCAGCCAAGACTCCCGGAGGGCGGAGACCCAGTACTTC
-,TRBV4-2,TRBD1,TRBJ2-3,CASSLNTGVEDTQYF,TGTGCCAGCAGCCTAAATACAGGGGTTGAAGATACGCAGTATTTT
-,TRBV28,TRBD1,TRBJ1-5,CASSFRGRGINQPQHF,TGTGCCAGCAGTTTCAGGGGGCGAGGAATCAATCAGCCCCAGCATTTT
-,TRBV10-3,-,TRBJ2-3,CAVDSGTDTQYF,TGTGCCGTGGACTCCGGCACAGATACGCAGTATTTT
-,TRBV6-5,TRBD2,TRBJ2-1,CASRLAGPGPEQFF,TGTGCCAGCAGACTAGCGGGACCCGGGCCAGAGCAGTTCTTC
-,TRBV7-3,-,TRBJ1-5,CASSLTRDGNQPQHF,TGTGCCAGCAGCTTAACGAGAGATGGCAATCAGCCCCAGCATTTT
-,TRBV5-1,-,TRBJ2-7,CASSVGPGSHEQYF,TGCGCCAGCAGCGTGGGGCCAGGTTCCCACGAGCAGTACTTC
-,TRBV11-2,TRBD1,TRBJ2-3,CASSFRTGGILTDTQYF,TGTGCCAGCAGCTTCCGGACAGGGGGCATCCTCACAGATACGCAGTATTTT
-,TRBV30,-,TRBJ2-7,CAWSPGTSEQYF,TGTGCCTGGAGCCCCGGGACAAGTGAGCAGTACTTC
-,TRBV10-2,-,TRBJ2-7,CASSDPLYEQYF,TGCGCCAGCAGTGACCCCCTCTACGAGCAGTACTTC
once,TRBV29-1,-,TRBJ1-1,CSARQFNTEAFF,TGCAGCGCTCGACAGTTTAACACTGAAGCTTTCTTT
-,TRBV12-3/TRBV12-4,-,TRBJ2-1,CASTADRPNEQFF,TGTGCCAGCACCGCCGACAGGCCGAATGAGCAGTTCTTC
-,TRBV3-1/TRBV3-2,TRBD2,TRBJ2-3,CASSRASNGRASDTQYF,TGTGCCAGCAGCCGGGCCTCTAACGGGAGGGCCAGTGATACGCAGTATTTT
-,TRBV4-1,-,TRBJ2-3,CASSQDRTGTDTQYF,TGCGCCAGCAGCCAAGATAGGACTGGCACAGATACGCAGTATTTT
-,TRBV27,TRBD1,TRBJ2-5,CASSSGQGLAAQETQYF,TGTGCCAGCAGTTCTGGACAGGGGCTAGCGGCACAAGAGACCCAGTACTTC
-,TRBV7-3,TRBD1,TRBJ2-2,CASSLPKMVSDRGMSGELFF,TGTGCCAGCAGCTTACCAAAAATGGTCTCGGACAGGGGGATGTCCGGGGAGCTGTTTTTT
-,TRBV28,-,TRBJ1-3,CASSPYVQGRNTIYF,TGTGCCAGCAGCCCCTATGTACAGGGACGAAACACCATATATTTT
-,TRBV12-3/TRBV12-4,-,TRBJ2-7,CASSLVHSYEQYF,TGTGCCAGCAGTTTAGTTCATTCCTACGAGCAGTACTTC
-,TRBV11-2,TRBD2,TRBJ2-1,CASSLDRSGRPTNEQFF,TGTGCCAGCAGCTTAGATCGCAGCGGGAGGCCCACCAATGAGCAGTTCTTC
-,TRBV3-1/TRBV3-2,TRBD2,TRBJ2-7,CASSRGLGEQYF,TGTGCCAGCAGCCGGGGACTAGGCGAGCAGTACTTC
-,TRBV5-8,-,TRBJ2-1,CASSLRERRYNEQFF,TGTGCCAGCAGCTTGCGGGAGAGACGGTACAATGAGCAGTTCTTC
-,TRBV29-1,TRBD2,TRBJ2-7,CSVDLGGTSAHAYEQYF,TGCAGCGTTGACCTTGGTGGGACTAGCGCGCACGCCTACGAGCAGTACTTC
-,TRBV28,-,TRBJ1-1,CATRIWSTEAFF,TGTGCCACCCGTATTTGGAGCACTGAAGCTTTCTTT
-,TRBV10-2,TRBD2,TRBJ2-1,CASRDSGSRNEQFF,TGCGCCAGCAGGGATAGCGGGAGCAGGAATGAGCAGTTCTTC
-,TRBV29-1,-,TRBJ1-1,CSVAPRDTEAFF,TGCAGCGTTGCACCGCGGGACACTGAAGCTTTCTTT
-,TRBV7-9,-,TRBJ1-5,CASSPPTADRNDQPQHF,TGTGCCAGCAGCCCCCCTACCGCCGACAGAAACGATCAGCCCCAGCATTTT
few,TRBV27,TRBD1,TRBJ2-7,CASSLEGQGFYEQYF,TGTGCCAGCAGTTTGGAGGGACAGGGGTTTTACGAGCAGTACTTC
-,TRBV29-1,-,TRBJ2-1,CSVGPLSYNEQFF,TGCAGCGTTGGTCCCCTGTCCTACAATGAGCAGTTCTTC
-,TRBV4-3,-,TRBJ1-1,CASSQDPRTPPAFF,TGCGCCAGCAGCCAAGATCCTAGGACACCGCCAGCTTTCTTT
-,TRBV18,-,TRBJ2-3,CASSPRAPGMGDTQYF,TGTGCCAGCTCACCTCGGGCCCCGGGAATGGGGGATACGCAGTATTTT
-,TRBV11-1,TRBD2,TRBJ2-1,CASRLAGSSYNEQFF,TGTGCCAGCAGGCTAGCGGGTAGCTCCTACAATGAGCAGTTCTTC
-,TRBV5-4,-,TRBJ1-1,CASSPPGGANTEAFF,TGTGCCAGCAGCCCCCCGGGAGGGGCTAACACTGAAGCTTTCTTT
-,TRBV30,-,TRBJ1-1,CAWSRTVGTEAFF,TGTGCCTGGAGCCGGACAGTGGGGACTGAAGCTTTCTTT
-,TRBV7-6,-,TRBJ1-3,CASSLAPSPSGNTIYF,TGTGCCAGCAGCTTAGCTCCGTCCCCCTCTGGAAACACCATATATTTT
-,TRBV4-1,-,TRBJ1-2,CASSQTGLVANYGYTF,TGCGCCAGCAGCCAAACGGGACTGGTAGCTAACTATGGCTACACCTTC
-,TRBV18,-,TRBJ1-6,CASSPSQGGNSPLHF,TGTGCCAGCTCACCCTCACAGGGCGGTAATTCACCCCTCCACTTT
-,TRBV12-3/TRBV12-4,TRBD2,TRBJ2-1,CASSRAGGEQFF,TGTGCCAGCAGCCGAGCGGGAGGTGAGCAGTTCTTC
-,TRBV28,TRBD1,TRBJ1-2,CASSPGQGNYGYTF,TGTGCCAGCAGTCCCGGACAGGGAAACTATGGCTACACCTTC
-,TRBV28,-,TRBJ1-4,CASRSVVEKLFF,TGTGCCAGCAGGTCCGTCGTAGAAAAACTGTTTTTT
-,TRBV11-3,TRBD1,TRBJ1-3,CASSLGQDGNTIYF,TGTGCCAGCAGCTTGGGACAGGACGGAAACACCATATATTTT
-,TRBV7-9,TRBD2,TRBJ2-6,CASSAATSGGVWANVLTF,TGTGCCAGCAGCGCCGCGACTAGCGGAGGCGTCTGGGCCAACGTCCTGACTTTC